The 12 T cell receptor beta chains presented below share a single source sample, sequenced in a study of CD4 T cells in relation to SARS-CoV-2 and coronaviruses. CD4+ T cells from unexposed donors were obtained before the COVID-19 pandemic (2011-2018). CD4+ T cells were isolated from the cells after more than nine days of culture. The repertoire was sequenced with immunoSEQ multiplex PCR; TCRdb's copy has only in-frame clones and lacks some. The data show about 20,000 clones, with about 77% seen just once and about 20% held by the top ten. Their target antigens are unknown. Sequenced sample: CD4+ T cells from PBMCs, cultured in vitro. These receptors originate from a human donor in good health.

The J gene is TRBJ2-7, the V gene TRBV9; maybe TRBD1 (5 bases). Trimming removed 0 bases from V and 13 bases from J, with 17 bases in between. There are 13 residues in the CDR3. The germline CDR1 and CDR2 sequences are SGDLS and YYNGEE. This CDR3 is CASSVEDKGRRYF. CDR3 in DNA: TGTGCCAGCAGCGTAGAGGATAAGGGGCGAAGATACTTC.

This chain connects TRBV6-5 to TRBJ1-1, with D possibly TRBD1 on 5 matching bases. The CDR3 consists of 13 residues. Trimming left V 6 bases short and J 3 bases short, with 11 bases between. Germline lookup yields CDR1 MNHEY and CDR2 SVGAGI. The CDR3 region has the DNA TGTGCCAGCAGACCGGCAGGGTACACTGAAGCTTTCTTT. This sequence encodes CASRPAGYTEAFF.

The CDR3 region is CALSSGTSTDTQYF. As DNA, the CDR3 is TGTGCCCTGAGCTCGGGAACTAGCACAGATACGCAGTATTTT. The chain combines TRBV10-3 with TRBJ2-3; D perhaps matches TRBD2 (5 bases). V was pared by 11 bases and J by 0 bases, with 15 bases between. The CDR3 has 14 residues. Germline CDR1 ENHRY, CDR2 SYGVKD.

The chain recombines TRBV6-5 with TRBJ1-4; D is ambiguous. The CDR3 sequence is 12 residues long. The germline CDR1 and CDR2 sequences are MNHEY and SVGAGI. Deletions cut 6 bases from V and 6 bases from J, with 8 bases between. Here the CDR3 DNA reads TGTGCCAGCAGCATGACTGATGAAAAACTGTTTTTT. Its translation: CASSMTDEKLFF.

This clone occurred a few times. As DNA, the CDR3 is TGTGCCAGCAGCTTTTTAGCGGGAGGTGGAGAGACCCAGTACTTC. This encodes CASSFLAGGGETQYF. This chain uses TRBV5-4 with TRBJ2-5; the match to TRBD2 covers 10 bases. This CDR3 has 15 amino acids. The J segment lost 4 bases and the V segment lost 2 bases, leaving 5 bases of the junction unmatched. Per the germline V gene, CDR1 is SGHNT and CDR2 is YYREEE (reference sequence).

This sequence joins TRBV5-8 and TRBJ2-2; a weak D match, TRBD1 (6 bases). CDR3 length equals 14 residues. V was pared by 3 bases and J by 8 bases, with 14 bases between. Germline V gene lookup returns CDR1 SGHTS and CDR2 YDEGEE. This CDR3 is CASSSYYRAGELFF. Written as DNA, the CDR3 is TGTGCCAGCAGCTCTTATTACAGGGCTGGGGAGCTGTTTTTT. The whole variable domain, filled in from reference TRBV5-8 and TRBJ2-2, reads EAGVTQSPTHLIKTRGQQATLRCSPISGHTSVYWYQQALGLGLQFLLWYDEGEERNRGNFPPRFSGRQFPNYSSELNVNALELEDSALYLCASSSYYRAGELFFGEGSRLTVL.

This clone showed up just a few times. The V gene is TRBV30, the J gene TRBJ1-6; TRBD1 matches at 7 bases. Losses at the gene ends were 0 bases for V and 12 bases for J; bases not matched to a gene: 8. CDR1 and CDR2 (germline): GTSNPN, SVGIG (reference sequence). The CDR3 length is 14 residues. The CDR3 region has the DNA TGTGCCTGGAGTGTACAGGGGACCACTCGACCCCTCCACTTT. It codes for CAWSVQGTTRPLHF.

The chain recombines TRBV27 with TRBJ2-5, with a tentative D call TRBD2 (6 bases). Trimming stripped 3 bases from V and 2 bases from J, with 13 bases between. Per germline, CDR1 MNHEY and CDR2 SMNVEV (reference sequence). CDR3 length: 15 amino acids. Written as DNA, the CDR3 is TGTGCCAGCAGTTTGGGAGGCGGGTTTCAAGAGACCCAGTACTTC. This encodes CASSLGGGFQETQYF.

V is TRBV4-1 and J is TRBJ2-1, with 9 bases that match TRBD2. The CDR3 runs to 17 residues. Germline CDR1 MGHRA, CDR2 YSYEKL. Trimming cost V 2 bases and J 7 bases; bases outside gene matches: 12. The CDR3 coding sequence is TGCGCCAGCAGCCAACTCGCTTCAGCGGGAGGAGGGAATGAGCAGTTCTTC. The encoded protein is CASSQLASAGGGNEQFF.

The V call is TRBV4-1, the J call TRBJ2-4; 7 bases are shared with TRBD1. This CDR3 contains 14 residues. Germline V gives CDR1 MGHRA, CDR2 YSYEKL. V lost 4 bases and J lost 5; bases outside the gene matches: 5. The CDR3 loop reads CASSRGGSENIQYF. The DNA of the CDR3 is TGCGCCAGCAGCCGAGGGGGCTCCGAAAACATTCAGTACTTC.

The gene calls are TRBV5-1 and TRBJ2-5; possibly TRBD1 for D (6 bases). Germline CDR1 is SGHRS and CDR2 is YFSETQ. The CDR3 spans 13 residues. V gave up 1 base and J gave up 3 bases, with 7 bases separating them. This CDR3 is CASSLWTEETQYF. As DNA, the CDR3 is TGCGCCAGCAGCTTGTGGACAGAAGAGACCCAGTACTTC.

This clone occurred a few times. This chain uses TRBV2 with TRBJ1-2, with D uncertain. V gave up 4 bases and J gave up 2 bases, with 11 bases separating them. CDR1 and CDR2 from the germline V gene are SNHLY and FYNNEI. This CDR3 comprises 14 residues. The CDR3 nucleotides are TGTGCCAGCAGTGGCCAGGCGGGGAACTATGGCTACACCTTC. Its translation: CASSGQAGNYGYTF.